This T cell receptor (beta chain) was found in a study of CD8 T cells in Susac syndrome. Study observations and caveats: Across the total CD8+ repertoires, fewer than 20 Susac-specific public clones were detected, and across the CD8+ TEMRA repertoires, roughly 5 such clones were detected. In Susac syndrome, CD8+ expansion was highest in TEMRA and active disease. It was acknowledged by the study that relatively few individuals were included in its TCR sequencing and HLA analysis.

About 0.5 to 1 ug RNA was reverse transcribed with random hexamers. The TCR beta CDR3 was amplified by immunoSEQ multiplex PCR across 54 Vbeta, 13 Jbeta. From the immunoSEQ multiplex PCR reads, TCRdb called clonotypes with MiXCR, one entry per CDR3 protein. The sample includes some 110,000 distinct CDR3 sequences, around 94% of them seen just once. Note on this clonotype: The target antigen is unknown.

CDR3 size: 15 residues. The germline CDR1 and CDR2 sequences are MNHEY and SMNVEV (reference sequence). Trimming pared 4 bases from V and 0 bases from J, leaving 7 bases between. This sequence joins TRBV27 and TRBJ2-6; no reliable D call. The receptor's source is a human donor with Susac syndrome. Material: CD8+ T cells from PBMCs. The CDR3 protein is CASSSFPSGANVLTF. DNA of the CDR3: TGTGCCAGCAGTTCTTTCCCCTCTGGGGCCAACGTCCTGACTTTC.